These 28 T cell receptor beta chains were all obtained from the same sample, sequenced in a study of Ad26.COV2.S vaccination and SARS-CoV-2 variants. Sample treatment: 15 to 20 received Ad26.COV2.S at low or high dose, single or two shots; several received placebo; per-sample allocation not given. Specimen acquisition occurred on day 63 following the initial vaccine or placebo injection. Libraries were prepared by immunoSEQ multiplex PCR; TCRdb keeps only in-frame clonotypes and omits some of them. Of 380,000 or so clones in the sample, approximately 83% were seen once. The sample here was peripheral blood, taken in a trial of Ad26.COV2.S vaccine versus placebo. The receptors derive from a person aged 18 to 59 who received the Ad26.COV2.S COVID-19 vaccine or a placebo.

The genes are TRBV3-1 (or the pseudogene TRBV3-2) and TRBJ1-1; no clear D gene. The CDR3 runs 15 residues. Germline values: CDR1 LGHDT, CDR2 YNNKEL (reference sequence). Trimming removed 2 bases from V and 3 bases from J, with 13 bases in between. The CDR3 DNA sequence: TGTGCCAGCAGCCAACCGGAGACCGCGGACACTGAAGCTTTCTTT. It translates to CASSQPETADTEAFF.

Only one count was recorded for this clone. This chain joins TRBV7-2 and TRBJ1-2; D is unresolved. This CDR3 is 13 amino acids long. CDR1 and CDR2 (germline): SGHTA, FQGNSA. V lost 3 bases to trimming and J lost 5 bases, with 10 bases between them. As DNA, the CDR3 is TGTGCCAGCAGCTTGGGAACTGATTATGGCTACACCTTC. Its translation is CASSLGTDYGYTF.

The rearrangement uses TRBV14 and TRBJ2-1; the D gene is possibly TRBD1 (5 bases). The CDR3 is 14 amino acids. Germline CDR1 is SGHDN and CDR2 is FVKESK. V was clipped by 3 bases and J by 6 bases, with 12 bases between them. CDR3 protein: CASSHSSDSNEQFF. Here the CDR3 DNA reads TGTGCCAGCAGCCACAGTTCTGACAGCAATGAGCAGTTCTTC.

In the case of this clone: Sequence at one end of the junction differs from germline and may be a read error. V usage is TRBV6-4 and J usage is TRBJ1-5; D is ambiguous. From germline, CDR1 is MRHNA and CDR2 SNTAGT. The length of the CDR3 is 13 residues. CDR3 DNA: TGTGCCAGCAGGGGTCCCGAAAATCTGCCCCAGCATTTT. Protein sequence: CASRGPENLPQHF.

The chain is built from TRBV18 and TRBJ2-3, with 8 positions matching TRBD2. The CDR3 is 16 residues long. Germline V CDR1 and CDR2: KGHSH, LQKENI. The trim removed 2 bases at V and 3 bases at J, leaving 7 bases unmatched. The CDR3: CASSPISGSGTDTQYF. The CDR3 coding sequence is TGTGCCAGCTCACCAATAAGCGGGAGCGGGACAGATACGCAGTATTTT.

A few counts support this clone. The chain recombines TRBV5-5 with TRBJ2-3, with D possibly being TRBD2 (5 bases). V lost 1 base and J 3 bases, leaving 12 bases between the germline ends. This CDR3 contains 15 residues. The V gene's germline CDR1 is SGHKS and CDR2 YYEKEE (reference sequence). This chain's CDR3 is CASSLWRAWTDTQYF. CDR3 sequence (DNA): TGTGCCAGCAGCTTGTGGCGGGCGTGGACAGATACGCAGTATTTT.

In nucleotides, the CDR3 is TGTGCCAGCAGTTACTCGGGTCGTATGGAGACCCAGTACTTC. Protein sequence: CASSYSGRMETQYF. The rearrangement links TRBV6-5 to TRBJ2-5; D is uncertain. V was shortened by 0 bases and J by 5 bases, with 10 bases between the two germline ends. The CDR3 is made up of 14 amino acids. Per the germline V gene, CDR1 is MNHEY and CDR2 is SVGAGI.

This clone was recorded a few times. The rearrangement links TRBV6-1 to TRBJ2-2; 10 positions match TRBD2. Per germline, CDR1 MNHNS and CDR2 SASEGT. V gave up 4 bases and J gave up 1 base; unmatched junction bases: 3. CDR3 size: 16 residues. The CDR3 DNA reads as TGTGCCAGCAGTGTTCGACTAGCGGGGAACACCGGGGAGCTGTTTTTT. Its translation is CASSVRLAGNTGELFF.

This clone was observed once. V and J are TRBV5-4 and TRBJ2-5; D is perhaps TRBD1 (6 bases). Trimming pared 4 bases from V and 2 bases from J, leaving 21 bases between. This CDR3 has 17 amino acids. From germline, CDR1 is SGHNT and CDR2 YYREEE (reference sequence). CDR3 bases: TGTGCCAGCAGCATGGGGGCTCCAAGGCGTCGACAAGAGACCCAGTACTTC. Protein: CASSMGAPRRRQETQYF. Full variable domain (outside the CDR3, taken from reference TRBV5-4 and TRBJ2-5): ETGVTQSPTHLIKTRGQQVTLRCSSQSGHNTVSWYQQALGQGPQFIFQYYREEENGRGNFPPRFSGLQFPNYSSELNVNALELDDSALYLCASSMGAPRRRQETQYFGPGTRLLVL.

V gene TRBV5-1 combines with J gene TRBJ1-2, with 9 bases that match TRBD1. Germline trimming cut 4 bases from V and 8 bases from J; bases unmatched to any gene: 9. This CDR3 contains 14 residues. The V gene's germline CDR1 is SGHRS and CDR2 YFSETQ. The CDR3: CASSPDRGHQGYTF. The CDR3, as DNA: TGCGCCAGCAGCCCGGACAGGGGACACCAAGGCTACACCTTC.

The rearrangement links TRBV27 to TRBJ1-6; possible D gene TRBD1, 5 bases. CDR1 MNHEY and CDR2 SMNVEV come from the germline V gene (reference sequence). This CDR3 is 15 amino acids long. V dropped 5 bases and J dropped 7 bases, with 15 bases sitting between them. CDR3 sequence: CASSVPGRQNSPLHF. The CDR3 region has the DNA TGTGCCAGCAGTGTACCGGGACGGCAGAATTCACCCCTCCACTTT.

Note on this clone: Within the sample, other DNA sequences also encode this same CDR3. CDR3 in amino acids: CASSEGGYSNQPQHF. In nucleotides, the CDR3 is TGTGCCAGCAGTGAAGGCGGATATAGCAATCAGCCCCAGCATTTT. The chain links TRBV6-1 to TRBJ1-5; no reliable D call. The germline V gene has CDR1 MNHNS and CDR2 SASEGT. The CDR3 is made up of 15 amino acids. V was clipped by 1 base and J by 0 bases, with 7 bases between them.

The rearrangement links TRBV11-2 to TRBJ2-7; possible D gene TRBD1, 5 bases. CDR1 and CDR2 (germline): SGHAT, FQNNGV. Trimming took off 5 bases at V and 6 bases at J, with 17 bases between the two ends. There are 14 residues in the CDR3. The CDR3 nucleotides read TGTGCCAGCAGCGTGCCAGGACAACCAGGCGAGCAGTACTTC. It encodes CASSVPGQPGEQYF.

This clone was detected once. The same CDR3 also results from other DNA sequences found in this sample. The CDR3 DNA is TGTGCCAGTAGTATTACGGCCAGCGGAAACACCATATATTTT. Translated, it gives CASSITASGNTIYF. This chain links TRBV19 with TRBJ1-3, with no clear D. V was clipped by 3 bases and J by 4 bases, with 10 bases between them. Germline CDR1 reads LNHDA; CDR2 reads SQIVND (reference sequence). The CDR3 loop spans 14 amino acids.

The count of this clone is one. The DNA of the CDR3 is TGTGCCAGTAGTATAGATCTAAGGGGTTGGCCTTACGAGCAGTACTTC. Translating gives CASSIDLRGWPYEQYF. This chain uses TRBV19 with TRBJ2-7, with a possible D match to TRBD1 (5 bases). V was clipped by 0 bases and J by 4 bases, with 16 bases between them. Germline V gene data show CDR1 as LNHDA and CDR2 as SQIVND (reference sequence). The CDR3 consists of 16 residues.

This clone was counted a few times. The gene calls are TRBV12-5 and TRBJ2-5; the D is unclear. The germline V gene has CDR1 LGHNT and CDR2 FRNRAP. CDR3 size: 15 residues. Trimming left V 1 base short and J 2 bases short, with 11 bases between. For the CDR3, the DNA is TGTGCTAGTGGTTTGGGATCCAGCACTCAAGAGACCCAGTACTTC. Translated, it gives CASGLGSSTQETQYF.

The chain joins TRBV30 to TRBJ1-5; 7 nucleotides agree with TRBD1. There are 13 residues in the CDR3. V gave up 8 bases and J gave up 7 bases; unmatched junction bases: 11. The germline CDR1 and CDR2 sequences are GTSNPN and SVGIG (reference sequence). CDR3 protein: CALNTGEGQPQHF. The CDR3 region has the DNA TGTGCCCTTAATACAGGGGAAGGGCAGCCCCAGCATTTT.

V gene TRBV19 combines with J gene TRBJ1-5; D is undetermined. The CDR3 length is 12 residues. Germline V lookup: CDR1 LNHDA, CDR2 SQIVND (reference sequence). Trimming took 5 bases from V and 7 from J, leaving 9 bases between them. The CDR3 region has the DNA TGTGCCAGTAGTGAAGAGGAACAGCCCCAGCATTTT. It encodes CASSEEEQPQHF.

The V and J genes are TRBV7-9 and TRBJ2-4; D not certain. CDR1 is SEHNR, CDR2 FQNEAQ, per germline (reference sequence). The germline V and J ends were trimmed by 5 bases and 11 bases, with 13 bases remaining between them. This CDR3 contains 12 residues. The CDR3 loop reads CASSPSAGVQYF. The DNA for the CDR3 is TGTGCCAGCAGCCCTTCGGCCGGTGTTCAGTACTTC.

The rearrangement links TRBV28 to TRBJ2-7; perhaps TRBD2 as D (6 bases). This CDR3 region has 14 residues. Germline CDR1 MDHEN, CDR2 SYDVKM. Trimming shortened V by 5 bases and J by 4 bases, and 15 bases separated the two germline ends. CDR3: CASSTPGEPYEQYF. The CDR3, as DNA: TGTGCCAGCAGTACTCCGGGAGAGCCTTACGAGCAGTACTTC.

This clone showed up just a few times. The chain is built from TRBV9 and TRBJ1-1; D call uncertain. The V gene's germline CDR1 is SGDLS and CDR2 YYNGEE. This CDR3 contains 15 residues. V was clipped by 2 bases and J by 0 bases, with 11 bases between them. The CDR3 DNA follows: TGTGCCAGCAGCGTCCTAGCTGATATGAACACTGAAGCTTTCTTT. Protein: CASSVLADMNTEAFF. The variable domain in full, with the rest retrieved from reference TRBV9 and TRBJ1-1, is DSGVTQTPKHLITATGQRVTLRCSPRSGDLSVYWYQQSLDQGLQFLIQYYNGEERAKGNILERFSAQQFPDLHSELNLSSLELGDSALYFCASSVLADMNTEAFFGQGTRLTVV.

This chain joins TRBV7-2 and TRBJ1-1, with D maybe TRBD1 (5 bases). Germline CDR1 is SGHTA and CDR2 is FQGNSA. V shed 5 bases and J shed 7 bases, with 14 bases lying between them. The CDR3 extends over 13 amino acids. CDR3 DNA: TGTGCCAGCAGCCCGACGTGGGGACTTGAAGCTTTCTTT. It yields the protein CASSPTWGLEAFF. The full variable domain, with the rest looked up from reference TRBV7-2 and TRBJ1-1, is GAGVSQSPSNKVTEKGKDVELRCDPISGHTALYWYRQSLGQGLEFLIYFQGNSAPDKSGLPSDRFSAERTGGSVSTLTIQRTQQEDSAVYLCASSPTWGLEAFFGQGTRLTVV.

The chain uses TRBV7-9 and TRBJ2-5; 9 nucleotides line up with TRBD2. The CDR3 totals 17 residues. CDR1 and CDR2 from the germline V gene are SEHNR and FQNEAQ (reference sequence). V lost 1 base and J lost 2; bases outside the gene matches: 8. Here the CDR3 DNA reads TGTGCCAGCAGCTTAGTCCGCTTGCGGGAGGGGCAAGAGACCCAGTACTTC. This gives the protein CASSLVRLREGQETQYF.

This clone occurred a few times. The chain carries TRBV14 and TRBJ2-2; D gene ambiguous. V gave up 4 bases and J gave up 3 bases, with 9 bases separating them. Germline CDR1 is SGHDN and CDR2 is FVKESK. This CDR3 has 14 residues. Here the CDR3 reads CASSRDRYTGELFF. The CDR3 nucleotides are TGTGCCAGCAGCCGAGATCGATACACCGGGGAGCTGTTTTTT.

The chain couples TRBV7-2 to TRBJ2-1; no reliable D call. This CDR3 is 15 amino acids long. Trimming removed 1 base from V and 2 bases from J, with 9 bases in between. From germline, CDR1 is SGHTA and CDR2 FQGNSA. The CDR3 reads CASSLVAVTYNEQFF. In DNA form, the CDR3 reads TGTGCCAGCAGCTTAGTGGCGGTTACCTACAATGAGCAGTTCTTC.

This chain joins TRBV27 and TRBJ2-7; the match to TRBD2 covers 13 bases. This CDR3 is built from 15 residues. CDR1 and CDR2 from the germline V gene are MNHEY and SMNVEV (reference sequence). The trim removed 5 bases at V and 4 bases at J, leaving 5 bases unmatched. As DNA, the CDR3 is TGTGCCAGCAGTCCCTGGACTAGCGGGAGTTACGAGCAGTACTTC. Its protein product is CASSPWTSGSYEQYF.

This chain links TRBV6-5 with TRBJ2-7; D is unresolved. The V gene lost 2 bases and the J gene lost 3 bases, with 14 bases spanning the gap. The CDR3 extends over 15 amino acids. Germline lookup yields CDR1 MNHEY and CDR2 SVGAGI. CDR3 DNA: TGTGCCAGCAGTTACAGGTCAGGAGATTACTACGAGCAGTACTTC. This translates into CASSYRSGDYYEQYF.

The genes are TRBV2 and TRBJ2-5, with TRBD2 matching over 7 bases. Germline V gives CDR1 SNHLY, CDR2 FYNNEI. V lost 7 bases and J lost 2; bases outside the gene matches: 4. This CDR3 has 13 residues. CDR3 sequence: CASMPGLQETQYF. The CDR3 nucleotides are TGTGCCAGCATGCCGGGACTACAAGAGACCCAGTACTTC.